The 9 T cell receptor beta chains below all came from one sample that was sequenced in a study of radiation and T cells in renal cell carcinoma. The table came from immunoSEQ multiplex PCR; TCRdb's copy has only in-frame clones and leaves some out. This table holds 130,000 to 150,000 clones, 88% found once. Time point noted: baseline pretreatment blood. Treatment given: 15 Gy SBRT to primary tumor, nephrectomy 4 weeks later. Source: blood, taken from a patient whose treatment included radiotherapy and nephrectomy. The receptors come from a woman aged 70-85 years with renal cell carcinoma.

The V gene is TRBV5-1, the J gene TRBJ2-3, with TRBD2 matching over 9 bases. The CDR3 sequence is 15 residues long. From germline, CDR1 is SGHRS and CDR2 YFSETQ. V shed 5 bases, J shed 3 bases, and the junction held 7 bases outside the gene matches. The DNA for the CDR3 is TGCGCCAGCAGGTTAGCGGGGGTTGGGACAGATACGCAGTATTTT. Protein sequence: CASRLAGVGTDTQYF. Full variable domain (rest looked up from reference TRBV5-1 and TRBJ2-3): KAGVTQTPRYLIKTRGQQVTLSCSPISGHRSVSWYQQTPGQGLQFLFEYFSETQRNKGNFPGRFSGRQFSNSRSEMNVSTLELGDSALYLCASRLAGVGTDTQYFGPGTRLTVL.

The gene calls are TRBV30 and TRBJ2-2; perhaps TRBD1 as D (6 bases). The CDR3 sequence is 15 residues long. CDR1 is GTSNPN and CDR2 is SVGIG in the germline V gene (reference sequence). V shed 0 bases and J shed 5 bases, with 13 bases lying between them. CDR3 DNA sequence: TGTGCCTGGAGTGTTCCGGACAGTCAGACCGGGGAGCTGTTTTTT. It is translated as CAWSVPDSQTGELFF.

The V gene is TRBV29-1, the J gene TRBJ1-1; possible D gene TRBD1, 6 bases. Trimming cost V 7 bases and J 4 bases, with 16 bases left between them. Germline V gene sequence: CDR1 SQVTM, CDR2 ANQGSEA. The CDR3 is 13 residues long. In nucleotides, the CDR3 is TGCAGCGACACAGGGAATCGGGGCACTGAAGCTTTCTTT. It specifies CSDTGNRGTEAFF.

This sequence joins TRBV5-6 and TRBJ1-2; D not resolved. Germline V gene sequence: CDR1 SGHDT, CDR2 YYEEEE. This CDR3 has 13 amino acids. Trimming cost V 4 bases and J 4 bases, with 11 bases left between them. The CDR3 nucleotides read TGTGCCAGCAGCCCCCGGACCCCCTATGGCTACACCTTC. This gives the protein CASSPRTPYGYTF.

V is TRBV4-3 and J is TRBJ1-2, with unresolved D. CDR3 length: 15 amino acids. V lost 0 bases, J lost 3 bases, and 11 bases lay in between. Germline V CDR1 and CDR2: LGHNA, YSLEER. The DNA for the CDR3 is TGCGCCAGCAGCCAAGATCACGAGATGGACTATGGCTACACCTTC. Translation gives CASSQDHEMDYGYTF.

The V call is TRBV28, the J call TRBJ1-1; perhaps TRBD1 as D (5 bases). CDR1 MDHEN and CDR2 SYDVKM come from the germline V gene. V lost 5 bases and J lost 2, with 15 bases in between. The CDR3 totals 15 residues. In DNA form, the CDR3 reads TGTGCCAGCAGTCCGGGGCCCCCACTAAACACTGAAGCTTTCTTT. It specifies CASSPGPPLNTEAFF.

The chain has TRBV7-2 and TRBJ2-7; D perhaps matches TRBD1 (6 bases). CDR1 is SGHTA, CDR2 FQGNSA, per germline. Trimming took 6 bases from V and 1 from J, leaving 19 bases between them. This CDR3 comprises 16 residues. The CDR3 DNA follows: TGTGCCAGCAGACGAGGACAGTTCAGTCCATCCTACGAGCAGTACTTC. The encoded protein is CASRRGQFSPSYEQYF. The complete variable domain, with remaining parts taken from reference TRBV7-2 and TRBJ2-7, reads GAGVSQSPSNKVTEKGKDVELRCDPISGHTALYWYRQSLGQGLEFLIYFQGNSAPDKSGLPSDRFSAERTGGSVSTLTIQRTQQEDSAVYLCASRRGQFSPSYEQYFGPGTRLTVT.

J is TRBJ2-1 and V is TRBV9, with 12 bases aligning to TRBD2. The CDR3 length is 20 residues. CDR1 is SGDLS, CDR2 YYNGEE, per germline. V was clipped by 4 bases and J by 0 bases; unmatched bases: 14. The CDR3 is CASSFSTSGGSFSSYNEQFF. The CDR3 bases are TGTGCCAGCAGCTTCTCGACTAGCGGGGGCTCCTTTAGCTCCTACAATGAGCAGTTCTTC.

The V gene is TRBV5-4, the J gene TRBJ1-6; 7 positions agree with TRBD1. V shed 4 bases, J shed 7 bases, and the junction held 11 bases outside the gene matches. CDR1 is SGHNT and CDR2 is YYREEE in the germline V gene (reference sequence). This CDR3 region has 16 residues. The CDR3: CASSPRGDRENSPLHF. CDR3 nucleotide sequence: TGTGCCAGCAGCCCCCGAGGAGACAGGGAGAATTCACCCCTCCACTTT.